These 26 T cell receptor beta chains originate from one sample sequenced in a study of T cell repertoires in cytomegalovirus infection. These receptors have no identified antigens. TCRdb re-analysed the reads in MiXCR, keeping a single row per CDR3 protein. The table records about 220,000 distinct CDR3 sequences, roughly 34% of them present only once. The sample in question was CD8+ T cells from cultured PBMCs, obtained from culture after CMV antigen stimulation. All receptors derive from a human donor in good health (CMV status not recorded). Some clones in this sample may be carry-over from other donors' samples.

This clonotype came up once. This chain uses TRBV28 with TRBJ1-4; 8 nucleotides align to TRBD1. CDR1 and CDR2 (germline): MDHEN, SYDVKM. This CDR3 is built from 16 residues. Losses at the gene ends were 1 base for V and 4 bases for J; bases not matched to a gene: 5. For the CDR3, the DNA is TGTGCCAGCAGTTTATCCCAGACAGGGGATAATGAAAAACTGTTTTTT. This sequence encodes CASSLSQTGDNEKLFF.

This clonotype is a singleton in its sample. The J gene is TRBJ2-3, the V gene TRBV7-7, with D unresolved. The CDR3 length is 16 residues. The germline V gene has CDR1 SSHAT and CDR2 FNYEAQ (reference sequence). V shed 5 bases and J shed 2 bases, with 17 bases lying between them. This CDR3 is CASSPGLGHITDTQYF. The CDR3 region has the DNA TGTGCCAGCAGCCCGGGCCTAGGGCACATCACAGATACGCAGTATTTT.

A few counts support this clonotype. The chain links TRBV4-1 to TRBJ2-3; 12 bases are a match to TRBD2. V was clipped by 0 bases and J by 2 bases; unmatched bases: 3. This CDR3 is built from 17 residues. The germline gives CDR1 MGHRA, CDR2 YSYEKL. CDR3 sequence: CASSQERLAGDTDTQYF. The CDR3, as DNA: TGCGCCAGCAGCCAAGAAAGACTAGCGGGGGACACAGATACGCAGTATTTT.

In this sample, this clonotype turned up a few times. The gene calls are TRBV7-9 and TRBJ2-7; the D is unclear. The V gene lost 1 base and the J gene lost 0 bases, with 16 bases spanning the gap. The CDR3 covers 17 residues. Germline CDR1 and CDR2: SEHNR and FQNEAQ (reference sequence). The CDR3 DNA sequence: TGTGCCAGCAGCTTAGGAGCTGTGGAAGAGGACTCCTACGAGCAGTACTTC. It yields the protein CASSLGAVEEDSYEQYF.

This rearrangement joins TRBV29-1 to TRBJ1-3; weak D call: TRBD1 (5 bases). This CDR3 comprises 14 residues. Germline V gives CDR1 SQVTM, CDR2 ANQGSEA. V lost 7 bases and J 0 bases, leaving 13 bases between the germline ends. CDR3 sequence reads: CSAMPGTSGNTIYF. The CDR3 nucleotides read TGCAGCGCCATGCCCGGGACCTCTGGAAACACCATATATTTT.

The chain joins TRBV20-1 to TRBJ2-1; D is perhaps TRBD2 (6 bases). Germline V CDR1 and CDR2: DFQATT, SNEGSKA (reference sequence). V shed 2 bases and J shed 11 bases, with 28 bases lying between them. The CDR3 runs 17 residues. The CDR3 spells CSARYPDAGHGGEKQFF. Here the CDR3 DNA reads TGCAGTGCTAGATACCCTGATGCGGGGCACGGTGGGGAGAAGCAGTTCTTC.

The chain has TRBV19 and TRBJ1-2; possibly TRBD1 for D (5 bases). V gave up 4 bases and J gave up 1 base, with 13 bases separating them. Germline CDR1 reads LNHDA; CDR2 reads SQIVND (reference sequence). This CDR3 contains 15 residues. CDR3 sequence (DNA): TGTGCCAGTAGTAGAGGGATGACAGATAACTATGGCTACACCTTC. It translates to CASSRGMTDNYGYTF.

This clonotype was seen a few times. The chain joins TRBV14 to TRBJ2-5; weak D call: TRBD1 (5 bases). Germline V gives CDR1 SGHDN, CDR2 FVKESK. The CDR3 extends over 17 amino acids. Trimming stripped 1 base from V and 0 bases from J, with 15 bases between. The CDR3: CASSQGRGNPYQETQYF. CDR3 coding DNA: TGTGCCAGCAGCCAAGGAAGGGGAAATCCATACCAAGAGACCCAGTACTTC.

This clonotype was found a few times. V is TRBV11-2 and J is TRBJ1-2; TRBD1 might be the D (6 bases). This CDR3 contains 15 residues. V lost 5 bases, J lost 6 bases, and 19 bases lay in between. The germline gives CDR1 SGHAT, CDR2 FQNNGV. CDR3 nucleotide sequence: TGTGCCAGCAGCCCCGAGGGACGGGACAATGATGGCTACACCTTC. It is translated as CASSPEGRDNDGYTF.

This clonotype was counted a few times. CDR3 region: CASSLEGQGINEQYF. CDR3 coding DNA: TGTGCCAGCAGCTTAGAGGGACAGGGTATCAACGAGCAGTACTTC. The chain joins TRBV7-8 to TRBJ2-7; 9 bases fit TRBD1. This CDR3 contains 15 residues. Germline CDR1 is SGHVS and CDR2 is FQNEAQ. The trim removed 1 base at V and 5 bases at J, leaving 6 bases unmatched.

The sample holds one count of this clonotype. The V call is TRBV4-1, the J call TRBJ1-2, with D perhaps TRBD1 (6 bases). CDR3 length: 15 residues. V lost 1 base and J 4 bases, leaving 13 bases between the germline ends. Germline V CDR1 and CDR2: MGHRA, YSYEKL. The CDR3, as DNA: TGCGCCAGCAGCCAAGTCCATACAGGGAGCTATGGCTACACCTTC. It translates to CASSQVHTGSYGYTF.

This clonotype has more than one count but fewer than ten. The rearrangement links TRBV7-8 to TRBJ2-7; the D gene is possibly TRBD1 (5 bases). Looked up from germline, CDR1 is SGHVS and CDR2 is FQNEAQ. The CDR3 is made up of 13 amino acids. Deletions cut 1 base from V and 3 bases from J, with 7 bases between. The CDR3 DNA is TGTGCCAGCAGCTTAGTAGGGGACTACGAGCAGTACTTC. Encoded protein: CASSLVGDYEQYF.

This clonotype has only one observation. The chain has TRBV7-8 and TRBJ1-5; TRBD1 matches at 8 bases. The V gene's germline CDR1 is SGHVS and CDR2 FQNEAQ. The V segment lost 1 base and the J segment 5 bases; nucleotides outside the gene matches: 7. The CDR3 extends over 16 amino acids. In nucleotides, the CDR3 is TGTGCCAGCAGCTTAGAGGTCCGGACAGGGCATCAGCCCCAGCATTTT. This codes for CASSLEVRTGHQPQHF.

The chain couples TRBV7-6 to TRBJ2-3; 12 bases agree with TRBD1. CDR1 and CDR2 (germline): SGHVS, FNYEAQ. V dropped 5 bases and J dropped 1; count of bases not matched to a gene: 7. This CDR3 is built from 17 residues. For the CDR3, the DNA is TGTGCCAGCAGCCCTGGGACAGGGGGCCGACGCACAGATACGCAGTATTTT. Translating it yields CASSPGTGGRRTDTQYF.

The chain joins TRBV11-2 to TRBJ2-5, with 11 bases aligning to TRBD2. J lost 0 bases, V lost 1 base, and 4 bases had no gene match. The CDR3 length is 17 residues. The germline V gene has CDR1 SGHAT and CDR2 FQNNGV. CDR3 residues: CASSLGPGLADQETQYF. CDR3 DNA: TGTGCCAGCAGCTTAGGTCCGGGACTAGCGGACCAAGAGACCCAGTACTTC.

This clonotype was detected a few times. The rearrangement uses TRBV6-2 or TRBV6-3 and TRBJ1-2; D uncertain. V was cut by 4 bases and J by 2 bases, with 17 bases left in between. Germline values: CDR1 MNHEY, CDR2 SVGEGT. The CDR3 extends over 16 amino acids. In DNA form, the CDR3 reads TGTGCCAGCAGTTCGCCGCGCACTGGACGGAACTATGGCTACACCTTC. Encoded protein: CASSSPRTGRNYGYTF.

The rearrangement joins TRBV25-1 to TRBJ2-5; TRBD1 aligns across 7 bases. V shed 4 bases, J shed 7 bases, and the junction held 9 bases outside the gene matches. The germline V gene encodes CDR1 MGHDK and CDR2 SYGVNS. CDR3 length: 14 amino acids. CDR3 in amino acids: CASSVSRDRGTQYF. In nucleotides, the CDR3 is TGTGCCAGCAGTGTATCCCGGGACAGAGGGACCCAGTACTTC.

The chain combines TRBV20-1 with TRBJ1-1; 11 positions agree with TRBD1. The ends lost 5 bases at V and 1 base at J; junction bases unmatched: 9. Germline CDR1 and CDR2: DFQATT and SNEGSKA (reference sequence). CDR3 size: 16 residues. CDR3 nucleotides: TGCAGTGCTCCGCTTTCCGGGACAGGGGGGAACACTGAAGCTTTCTTT. Protein sequence: CSAPLSGTGGNTEAFF.

The rearrangement uses TRBV7-8 and TRBJ2-1; either TRBD1 or TRBD2 may supply D (5 bases each). This CDR3 is built from 18 residues. The V and J ends lost 0 bases and 2 bases respectively, with 17 bases between them. Germline CDR1 is SGHVS and CDR2 is FQNEAQ. The CDR3 loop reads CASSLAPGDGATYNEQFF. The CDR3 region has the DNA TGTGCCAGCAGCTTAGCACCTGGCGACGGGGCCACCTACAATGAGCAGTTCTTC.

This rearrangement joins TRBV4-1 to TRBJ1-2; D unclear. Per germline, CDR1 MGHRA and CDR2 YSYEKL. The CDR3 has 15 amino acids. V gave up 5 bases and J gave up 8 bases, with 21 bases separating them. In DNA, the CDR3 is TGCGCCAGCAGCTTACGGGCAGATGGTGTGGAAGGCTACACCTTC. It specifies CASSLRADGVEGYTF.

The chain uses TRBV28 and TRBJ2-3; no reliable D call. V lost 6 bases and J lost 0, with 7 bases in between. The CDR3 runs to 13 residues. Per the germline V gene, CDR1 is MDHEN and CDR2 is SYDVKM. CDR3 bases: TGTGCCAGCAGATCGCCTAGCACAGATACGCAGTATTTT. As protein: CASRSPSTDTQYF.

V gene TRBV2 combines with J gene TRBJ2-2, with unresolved D. Trimming stripped 7 bases from V and 5 bases from J, with 11 bases between. The CDR3 spans 13 residues. Germline V gene sequence: CDR1 SNHLY, CDR2 FYNNEI. This CDR3 reads CASMTLGTGELFF. CDR3 nucleotides: TGTGCCAGCATGACCCTAGGGACCGGGGAGCTGTTTTTT.

The chain combines TRBV7-6 with TRBJ2-4; TRBD2 matches at 14 bases. CDR1 SGHVS and CDR2 FNYEAQ come from the germline V gene. J was trimmed by 1 base and V by 5 bases; bases with no gene match: 4. The CDR3 contains 17 residues. CDR3 amino acids: CASSKGLAGAAKNIQYF. The CDR3 DNA follows: TGTGCCAGCAGCAAGGGACTAGCGGGGGCGGCCAAAAACATTCAGTACTTC.

The V call is TRBV20-1, the J call TRBJ1-1; D unclear. The CDR3 loop spans 15 amino acids. The V gene's germline CDR1 is DFQATT and CDR2 SNEGSKA (reference sequence). V was shortened by 1 base and J by 1 base, with 13 bases between the two germline ends. In DNA form, the CDR3 reads TGCAGTGCTAGAGGTGCGGGCCGGGCGAACACTGAAGCTTTCTTT. Protein sequence: CSARGAGRANTEAFF.

This clonotype has ten or more counts. The CDR3 reads CASSLSGLWSSYNEQFF. The CDR3 DNA reads as TGTGCCAGCAGCTTATCGGGACTTTGGAGCTCCTACAATGAGCAGTTCTTC. The chain carries TRBV11-2 and TRBJ2-1; weak D call: TRBD2 (6 bases). CDR1 and CDR2 (germline): SGHAT, FQNNGV. V shed 2 bases and J shed 0 bases, with 14 bases lying between them. This CDR3 has 17 amino acids.

This clonotype was observed a handful of times. CDR3 amino acids: CASSLVGIGQGDGYTF. For the CDR3, the DNA is TGTGCCAGCAGTTTAGTTGGTATCGGGCAGGGTGACGGCTACACCTTC. The rearrangement links TRBV28 to TRBJ1-2, with D possibly TRBD1 on 5 matching bases. Trimming took off 2 bases at V and 8 bases at J, with 21 bases between the two ends. The CDR3 covers 16 residues. Germline V CDR1 and CDR2: MDHEN, SYDVKM.